The source of this T cell receptor (beta chain) is a study of human T cells and chemical hapten exposure. Study details: Largely, small differences in pooled library volume made per-sample TCR yields vary.

General study points: DPC sensitization left the count of TCRs above 1 in 1000 unchanged.

At least ten counts were recorded for this clonotype. What it binds is unknown. Original methodology: There were a median of approximately 100,000 TCRs per sample, with a range from roughly 20,000 to 700,000. TCRdb reprocessed the RACE reads via MiXCR and lists one record per CDR3 protein. It is TCRdb's table, rather than the study itself, that gives the V and J calls and clone size. The sample holds approximately 97,000 distinct CDR3 sequences, approximately 9.7% seen once. The germline V and J ends were trimmed by 2 bases and 4 bases, with 16 bases remaining between them. From germline, CDR1 is SGDLS and CDR2 YYNGEE. This CDR3 region has 16 residues. As to time point: healthy volunteer bleed at 2 weeks. The study extracted total RNA from unfractionated whole blood.

The chain joins TRBV9 to TRBJ2-1; tentative D call: TRBD2 (6 bases). This receptor was identified in a female donor in good health. Some clones in this sample may be carry-over from other donors' samples. Sequenced: whole blood. CDR3 in amino acids: CASSVGGGGFYNEQFF. The CDR3 DNA reads TGTGCCAGCAGCGTGGGGGGAGGTGGCTTTTACAATGAGCAGTTCTTC.